Listed below are T cell receptor beta chains from one sample, sequenced in a study of blood T cell repertoires in COVID-19. Repertoires were generated with immunoSEQ multiplex PCR, while TCRdb's copy carries only in-frame clones and drops some. The table includes some 260,000 clones, about 86% detected once. Sequenced input: peripheral blood. Receptors were obtained from an elderly man with acute or convalescent COVID-19. The CDR3 runs from the conserved cysteine through the conserved F or W. A D gene is named only where the DNA matches it firmly. Size tells how often a clone was seen (once, few, many) or the class of an expanded clone, and some rows leave it out.

v_call	d_call	clone_size	j_call	cdr3_aa	cdr3_nt
TRBV3-1/TRBV3-2	TRBD2	NA	TRBJ2-7	CASSQASSGRGSTRQYF	TGTGCCAGCAGCCAAGCGTCTAGCGGGAGGGGATCTACGAGGCAGTACTTC
TRBV12-3/TRBV12-4	TRBD1	NA	TRBJ2-2	CASLGQANGELFF	TGTGCCAGCCTGGGACAGGCGAACGGGGAGCTGTTTTTT
TRBV6-5	NA	NA	TRBJ2-7	CAAGLGLGYEQYF	TGTGCCGCGGGACTTGGCCTAGGTTACGAGCAGTACTTC
TRBV7-2	NA	NA	TRBJ2-5	CASSSNPPGLAGGTQYF	TGTGCCAGCAGCTCCAACCCGCCCGGGCTAGCCGGCGGGACCCAGTACTTC
TRBV7-2	NA	few	TRBJ1-5	CASSLAPGQPQHF	TGTGCCAGCAGCTTAGCGCCAGGACAGCCCCAGCATTTT
TRBV5-1	TRBD2	NA	TRBJ2-7	CASKESGGAYEQYF	TGCGCCAGCAAGGAGAGCGGGGGGGCCTACGAGCAGTACTTC
TRBV6-2/TRBV6-3	TRBD1	NA	TRBJ1-1	CASSTSGGSEAFF	TGTGCCAGCAGCACCTCAGGGGGCTCTGAAGCTTTCTTT
TRBV6-5	NA	once	TRBJ1-1	CASSYMELNTEAFF	TGTGCCAGCAGTTATATGGAGCTGAACACTGAAGCTTTCTTT
TRBV3-1/TRBV3-2	TRBD1	NA	TRBJ1-3	CASSGGGQGPGGNTIYF	TGTGCCAGCAGCGGGGGGGGACAGGGGCCAGGTGGAAACACCATATATTTT
TRBV19	NA	NA	TRBJ1-6	CASKARDTWGSPLHF	TGTGCCAGTAAGGCTAGGGACACCTGGGGATCACCCCTCCACTTT
TRBV2	NA	NA	TRBJ1-4	CASSTTTTNEKLFF	TGTGCCAGCAGTACCACTACAACTAATGAAAAACTGTTTTTT
TRBV13	TRBD2	NA	TRBJ2-1	CASRISGRAREQFF	TGTGCCAGCAGAATCAGCGGGAGGGCGCGGGAGCAGTTCTTC
TRBV11-2	NA	NA	TRBJ1-1	CASSFSRVEGRRGDTEAFF	TGTGCCAGCAGCTTTAGCCGAGTGGAGGGGCGGAGGGGTGACACTGAAGCTTTCTTT
TRBV18	NA	NA	TRBJ1-2	CASSKGAGDGYTF	TGTGCCAGCTCAAAAGGAGCAGGGGACGGCTACACCTTC
TRBV5-1	TRBD2	once	TRBJ2-1	CASSFLASGGIYNEQFF	TGCGCCAGCAGCTTTCTGGCTAGCGGGGGGATCTACAATGAGCAGTTCTTC
TRBV3-1/TRBV3-2	NA	NA	TRBJ1-5	CASSEAFIRANQPQHF	TGTGCCAGCAGCGAAGCATTTATTAGAGCGAATCAGCCCCAGCATTTT
TRBV2	NA	NA	TRBJ2-6	CASSLVAISGANVLTF	TGTGCCAGCAGCCTGGTAGCAATCTCTGGGGCCAACGTCCTGACTTTC
TRBV7-9	TRBD2	NA	TRBJ2-1	CASSFSGRPYNEQFF	TGTGCCAGCAGCTTCAGCGGGAGACCCTACAATGAGCAGTTCTTC
TRBV24-1	NA	NA	TRBJ2-1	CATSAGRASYNEQFF	TGTGCCACCAGTGCGGGCAGGGCTTCCTACAATGAGCAGTTCTTC
TRBV10-2	NA	NA	TRBJ1-1	CASSEFADRPNTEAFF	TGCGCCAGCAGTGAATTTGCTGACAGGCCCAACACTGAAGCTTTCTTT
TRBV24-1	TRBD1	NA	TRBJ2-1	CATSGTDRGYNEQFF	TGTGCCACCAGCGGTACGGACAGGGGGTACAATGAGCAGTTCTTC
TRBV24-1	NA	NA	TRBJ1-1	CATSQTGSEAFF	TGTGCCACCAGTCAGACGGGATCCGAAGCTTTCTTT
TRBV24-1	NA	few	TRBJ2-1	CATSDKYERELNEQFF	TGTGCCACCAGTGATAAATACGAGAGGGAATTGAATGAGCAGTTCTTC
TRBV6-6	NA	few	TRBJ1-4	CASSYSTGEEKLFF	TGTGCCAGCAGTTACTCGACGGGGGAAGAAAAACTGTTTTTT
TRBV24-1	NA	NA	TRBJ2-3	CATSEPGGVDTQYF	TGTGCCACCAGTGAACCCGGGGGAGTAGATACGCAGTATTTT
TRBV6-5	NA	NA	TRBJ2-3	CASSSGQTDTQYF	TGTGCCAGCAGCAGCGGACAGACAGATACGCAGTATTTT
TRBV15	TRBD2	NA	TRBJ2-1	CATSRDPTSSGSSYNEQFF	TGTGCCACCAGCAGAGATCCGACTTCTAGCGGGAGCTCCTACAATGAGCAGTTCTTC
TRBV7-8	NA	NA	TRBJ1-4	CASSLNSVGLLEKLFF	TGTGCCAGCAGCTTAAATTCGGTGGGCCTCCTTGAAAAACTGTTTTTT
TRBV11-3	TRBD2	once	TRBJ2-5	CASSSAGEETQYF	TGTGCCAGCAGCTCAGCGGGAGAGGAGACCCAGTACTTC
TRBV19	TRBD1	many	TRBJ1-1	CASSITAGGASSAFF	TGTGCCAGTAGTATAACGGCAGGGGGCGCGAGTTCAGCTTTCTTT
TRBV30	NA	few	TRBJ1-2	CAWSHLTGSGYTF	TGTGCCTGGAGTCACCTTACAGGGTCTGGCTACACCTTC
TRBV5-1	NA	NA	TRBJ1-1	CASSSVTDMNTEAFF	TGCGCCAGCAGCAGCGTGACAGATATGAACACTGAAGCTTTCTTT
TRBV4-1	TRBD1	few	TRBJ2-1	CASSQSQGSYNEQFF	TGCGCCAGCAGCCAATCACAGGGGTCCTACAATGAGCAGTTCTTC
TRBV19	NA	NA	TRBJ1-5	CASSITGNQPQHF	TGTGCCAGTAGTATCACAGGGAATCAGCCCCAGCATTTT
TRBV7-6	NA	NA	TRBJ2-1	CASSLPRGNEQFF	TGTGCCAGCAGCTTACCCAGGGGCAATGAGCAGTTCTTC
TRBV18	TRBD2	once	TRBJ2-7	CASSLTTGTRSLYEQYF	TGTGCCAGCTCACTGACGACCGGGACTAGGTCCCTCTACGAGCAGTACTTC
TRBV19	TRBD1	NA	TRBJ1-1	CASSMGTGGLGTEAFF	TGTGCCAGTAGTATGGGGACAGGGGGCTTAGGGACTGAAGCTTTCTTT
TRBV27	NA	once	TRBJ1-6	CASSLRFPQTGANSPLHF	TGTGCCAGCAGTTTACGTTTTCCACAGACAGGTGCCAATTCACCCCTCCACTTT
TRBV7-9	NA	NA	TRBJ2-3	CASSLGRGTDTQYF	TGTGCCAGCAGCTTAGGGCGGGGCACAGATACGCAGTATTTT